These 17 T cell receptor beta chains were all obtained from the same sample, sequenced in a study of long-term antiretroviral therapy in people with HIV. Sequencing relied on immunoSEQ assay v3.0, run at survey level. TCRdb's table, derived via immunoSEQ multiplex PCR, lists solely in-frame clones and lacks some. The sample has approximately 12,000 clones, over 65% seen once. The sample here was unsorted PBMCs, taken just under 3.2 years before starting antiretroviral therapy. These receptors were taken from a man aged 35 to 55 with HIV.

The chain uses TRBV4-1 and TRBJ2-2; 13 bases are shared with TRBD2. Germline CDR1 is MGHRA and CDR2 is YSYEKL. This CDR3 region has 17 residues. After removal of 3 bases from V and 3 bases from J, the junction contained 4 bases not matched to a gene. CDR3 loop: CASSHPGLAGDTGELFF. CDR3 DNA sequence: TGCGCCAGCAGCCACCCCGGACTAGCGGGAGACACCGGGGAGCTGTTTTTT.

J is TRBJ1-1 and V is TRBV18; D not resolved. Germline V gives CDR1 KGHSH, CDR2 LQKENI. The length of the CDR3 is 14 residues. V was clipped by 1 base and J by 4 bases, with 10 bases between them. The CDR3 is CASSPQGSGTEAFF. The CDR3 DNA sequence: TGTGCCAGCTCACCACAGGGTTCGGGCACTGAAGCTTTCTTT. The full variable domain, with the rest looked up from reference TRBV18 and TRBJ1-1, is NAGVMQNPRHLVRRRGQEARLRCSPMKGHSHVYWYRQLPEEGLKFMVYLQKENIIDESGMPKERFSAEFPKEGPSILRIQQVVRGDSAAYFCASSPQGSGTEAFFGQGTRLTVV.

The V call is TRBV19, the J call TRBJ2-1, with a possible D match to TRBD2 (5 bases). This CDR3 has 14 amino acids. Germline values: CDR1 LNHDA, CDR2 SQIVND (reference sequence). V dropped 3 bases and J dropped 7 bases, with 13 bases sitting between them. The CDR3 reads CASSIGMGVNEQFF. CDR3 sequence (DNA): TGTGCCAGTAGTATCGGCATGGGAGTTAATGAGCAGTTCTTC.

The V gene is TRBV7-9, the J gene TRBJ2-1, with D uncertain. The CDR3 consists of 13 residues. The V gene's germline CDR1 is SEHNR and CDR2 FQNEAQ (reference sequence). Between the trimmed V and J ends, which lost 5 bases and 4 bases, there was a span of 9 bases. CDR3 in amino acids: CASSLLRYNEQFF. The CDR3 nucleotides are TGTGCCAGCAGCCTTCTTAGGTACAATGAGCAGTTCTTC.

The chain couples TRBV30 to TRBJ2-7; 8 positions agree with TRBD2. The CDR3 is 18 amino acids. The V gene end was trimmed by 0 bases and the J gene end by 1 base; junction bases not matched to a gene: 14. The germline V gene encodes CDR1 GTSNPN and CDR2 SVGIG (reference sequence). CDR3 in DNA: TGTGCCTGGAGTGTTAGAATGTCTCCTAGCGGGCCTTCCTACGAGCAGTACTTC. It specifies CAWSVRMSPSGPSYEQYF.

The chain uses TRBV5-1 and TRBJ2-7; no reliable D call. This CDR3 is built from 14 residues. Germline CDR1 is SGHRS and CDR2 is YFSETQ. The V and J ends lost 0 bases and 0 bases respectively, with 7 bases between them. Here the CDR3 reads CASSLEGYSYEQYF. CDR3 in DNA: TGCGCCAGCAGCTTGGAAGGCTACTCCTACGAGCAGTACTTC.

This clone occurred a few times. The V gene is TRBV7-2, the J gene TRBJ2-7; perhaps TRBD1 as D (6 bases). Germline V gene lookup returns CDR1 SGHTA and CDR2 FQGNSA. V lost 6 bases, J lost 2 bases, and 14 bases lay in between. This CDR3 spans 14 amino acids. The CDR3, as DNA: TGTGCCAGCAGGCCACCGGACAGTGCCTACGAGCAGTACTTC. Encoded protein: CASRPPDSAYEQYF.

V usage is TRBV30 and J usage is TRBJ1-5; tentatively, D is TRBD1 (6 bases). The CDR3 has 16 residues. V lost 4 bases to trimming and J lost 6 bases, with 22 bases between them. Germline V gene data show CDR1 as GTSNPN and CDR2 as SVGIG (reference sequence). CDR3 in DNA: TGTGCCTGGACAACAAATAGGGGGGCAGGGAGTCAGCCCCAGCATTTT. The encoded protein is CAWTTNRGAGSQPQHF.

The J gene is TRBJ2-7, the V gene TRBV29-1, with TRBD1 matching over 10 bases. The CDR3 is 13 amino acids. CDR1 is SQVTM and CDR2 is ANQGSEA in the germline V gene. With 6 bases clipped from V and 4 bases from J, the junction kept 6 bases outside the gene matches. The CDR3 loop reads CSVPGQGTYEQYF. The CDR3 coding sequence is TGCAGCGTACCGGGACAGGGGACTTACGAGCAGTACTTC.

The rearrangement uses TRBV28 and TRBJ1-1; D gene unclear. V lost 6 bases and J lost 4, with 9 bases in between. Looked up from germline, CDR1 is MDHEN and CDR2 is SYDVKM. The CDR3 runs 12 residues. The CDR3 DNA is TGTGCCAGCAGACTGTTAGGCACTGAAGCTTTCTTT. It codes for CASRLLGTEAFF.

The chain links TRBV5-4 to TRBJ2-3; no firm D call. CDR1 and CDR2 (germline): SGHNT, YYREEE (reference sequence). Deletions cut 2 bases from V and 4 bases from J, with 11 bases between. This CDR3 contains 14 residues. The CDR3 here is CASSLRWGSDTQYF. The DNA for the CDR3 is TGTGCCAGCAGCTTAAGGTGGGGATCAGATACGCAGTATTTT.

This clone was observed a few times. The CDR3 region is CASSLGQNRAEQYF. In nucleotides, the CDR3 is TGTGCCAGCAGCTTAGGACAAAACAGGGCCGAGCAGTACTTC. The gene calls are TRBV7-9 and TRBJ2-7; perhaps TRBD1 as D (6 bases). Looked up from germline, CDR1 is SEHNR and CDR2 is FQNEAQ (reference sequence). The CDR3 is 14 amino acids. Trimming removed 1 base at V and 6 bases at J, with 13 bases between.

This chain joins TRBV11-1 and TRBJ1-1; possible D gene TRBD1, 6 bases. Trimming shortened V by 5 bases and J by 6 bases, and 16 bases separated the two germline ends. The CDR3 contains 14 residues. Germline CDR1 reads SGHAT; CDR2 reads FQDESV (reference sequence). CDR3 amino acids: CASSRRGGLAEAFF. CDR3 coding DNA: TGTGCCAGCAGCCGCAGGGGAGGTTTGGCTGAAGCTTTCTTT.

The chain's CDR3 is CASSSKLAFTDTQYF. As DNA, the CDR3 is TGTGCCAGCAGCTCGAAACTAGCCTTCACAGATACGCAGTATTTT. The chain employs TRBV5-4 and TRBJ2-3, with D possibly matching TRBD2 (6 bases). The CDR3 consists of 15 residues. Germline assignment: CDR1 SGHNT and CDR2 YYREEE (reference sequence). V was shortened by 3 bases and J by 2 bases, with 13 bases between the two germline ends.

V gene TRBV4-2 combines with J gene TRBJ2-5; D is uncertain. V lost 5 bases to trimming and J lost 5 bases, with 9 bases between them. CDR1 is LGHNA, CDR2 YNFKEQ, per germline. There are 12 residues in the CDR3. The DNA for the CDR3 is TGTGCCAGCAGCTCCGTAGGGGAGACCCAGTACTTC. Amino acid sequence: CASSSVGETQYF.

A single count supports this clone. This chain connects TRBV29-1 to TRBJ2-1; perhaps TRBD1 as D (5 bases). The germline V and J ends were trimmed by 5 bases and 5 bases, with 13 bases remaining between them. Germline CDR1 reads SQVTM; CDR2 reads ANQGSEA. The length of the CDR3 is 13 residues. The CDR3 sequence is CSVRLSGNNEQFF. For the CDR3, the DNA is TGCAGCGTTCGGCTATCAGGGAACAATGAGCAGTTCTTC.

V and J are TRBV18 and TRBJ2-5; D may be TRBD1 or TRBD2 (6 bases each). Germline V gene sequence: CDR1 KGHSH, CDR2 LQKENI. V gave up 5 bases and J gave up 1 base, with 11 bases separating them. CDR3 length: 14 amino acids. The CDR3: CASSGTGAQETQYF. CDR3 DNA: TGTGCCAGCTCAGGGACGGGGGCCCAAGAGACCCAGTACTTC.